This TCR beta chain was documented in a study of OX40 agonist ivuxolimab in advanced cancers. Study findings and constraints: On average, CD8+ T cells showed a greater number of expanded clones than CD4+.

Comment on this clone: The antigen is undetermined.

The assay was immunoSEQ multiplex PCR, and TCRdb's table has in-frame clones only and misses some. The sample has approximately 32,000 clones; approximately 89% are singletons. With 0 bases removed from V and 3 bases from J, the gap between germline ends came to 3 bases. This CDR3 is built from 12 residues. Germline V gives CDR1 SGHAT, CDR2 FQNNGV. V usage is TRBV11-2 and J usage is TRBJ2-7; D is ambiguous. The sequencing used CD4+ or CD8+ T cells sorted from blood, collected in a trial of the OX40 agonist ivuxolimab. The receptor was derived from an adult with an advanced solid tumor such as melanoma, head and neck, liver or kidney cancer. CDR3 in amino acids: CASSLEGYEQYF. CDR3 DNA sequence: TGTGCCAGCAGCTTAGAAGGCTACGAGCAGTACTTC.